The present T cell receptor (beta chain) was sequenced within a study of cytomegalovirus exposure and HLA in healthy donors. Profiling relied on immunoSEQ multiplex PCR, and the TCRdb table lists in-frame clones only, not all of them. The repertoire consists of about 330,000 clones, with about 85% occurring once and the leading ten covering approximately 1.1%. General study points: First-cohort TCR clusters tended to co-occur in the approximately 110 validation repertoires, a later analysis found. Reports indicated that the classifier achieved high specificity and sensitivity in diagnosing cytomegalovirus status. The investigators catalogued 160 or so TCR beta chains as cytomegalovirus-associated.

Trimming removed 4 bases from V and 1 base from J, with 12 bases in between. Per germline, CDR1 MNHEY and CDR2 SMNVEV (reference sequence). CDR3 length: 15 residues. As regards this clone: Its matching antigen is unknown.

This sequence was found in a woman aged 30 to 39 in good health and CMV-seropositive. The specimen sequenced was PBMCs. The chain couples TRBV27 to TRBJ2-3; tentative D call: TRBD2 (5 bases). The DNA for the CDR3 is TGTGCCAGCAGTTCCCCCGGGGTGGGCACAGATACGCAGTATTTT. Translation: CASSSPGVGTDTQYF.